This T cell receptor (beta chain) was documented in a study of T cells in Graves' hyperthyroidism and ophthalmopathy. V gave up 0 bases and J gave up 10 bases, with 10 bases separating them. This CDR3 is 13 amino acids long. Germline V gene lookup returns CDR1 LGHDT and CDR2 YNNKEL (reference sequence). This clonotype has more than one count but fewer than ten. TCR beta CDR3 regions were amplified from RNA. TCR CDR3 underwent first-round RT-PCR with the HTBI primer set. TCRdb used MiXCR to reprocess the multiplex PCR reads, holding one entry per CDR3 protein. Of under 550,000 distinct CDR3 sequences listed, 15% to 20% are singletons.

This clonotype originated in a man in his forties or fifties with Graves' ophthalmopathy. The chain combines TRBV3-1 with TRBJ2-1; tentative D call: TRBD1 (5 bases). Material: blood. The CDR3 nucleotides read TGTGCCAGCAGCCAAGACAGGGTTGTGGAGCAGTTCTTC. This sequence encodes CASSQDRVVEQFF.